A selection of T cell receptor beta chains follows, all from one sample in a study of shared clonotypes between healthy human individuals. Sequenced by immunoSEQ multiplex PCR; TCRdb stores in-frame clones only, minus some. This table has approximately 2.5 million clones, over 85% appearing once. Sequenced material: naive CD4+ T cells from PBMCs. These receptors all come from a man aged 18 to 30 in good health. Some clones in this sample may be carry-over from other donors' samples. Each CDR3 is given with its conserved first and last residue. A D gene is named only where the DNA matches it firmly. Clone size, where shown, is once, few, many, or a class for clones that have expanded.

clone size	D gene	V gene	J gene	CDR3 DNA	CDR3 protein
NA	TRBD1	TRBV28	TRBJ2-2	TGTGCCAGCGGACAGGGGGGGATGTACACCGGGGAGCTGTTTTTT	CASGQGGMYTGELFF
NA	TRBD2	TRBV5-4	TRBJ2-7	TGTGCCAGCAGCGGGACTAGCGGGGTAGAGCAGTACTTC	CASSGTSGVEQYF
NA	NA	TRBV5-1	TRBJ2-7	TGCGCCAGCAGCCCGTTGAGGGGCCCAGACTACGAGCAGTACTTC	CASSPLRGPDYEQYF
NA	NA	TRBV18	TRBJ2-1	TGTGCCAGCTCACCACCCAAAGGCCCCTACAATGAGCAGTTCTTC	CASSPPKGPYNEQFF
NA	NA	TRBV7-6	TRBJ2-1	TGTGCCAGCAGCGCGCAGGGATACCCCTACAATGAGCAGTTCTTC	CASSAQGYPYNEQFF
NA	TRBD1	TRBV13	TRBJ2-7	TGTGCCAGCAGCTCCGACAGGGGGTTATACGAGCAGTACTTC	CASSSDRGLYEQYF
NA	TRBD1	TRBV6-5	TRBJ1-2	TGTGCCAGCAGTTACTCCTCGGGACAGGGCTGGGGCTACACCTTC	CASSYSSGQGWGYTF
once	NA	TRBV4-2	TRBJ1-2	TGTGCCAGCAGCCCCCCCGGGGTTAGCTACACCTTC	CASSPPGVSYTF
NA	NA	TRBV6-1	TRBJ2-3	TGTGCCAGCAAGGTTGATACGCAGTATTTT	CASKVDTQYF
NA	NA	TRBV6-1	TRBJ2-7	TGTGCCAGCAGTGTTGGGGCAGGCCCTTCCTCCTACGAGCAGTACTTC	CASSVGAGPSSYEQYF
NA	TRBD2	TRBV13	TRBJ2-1	TGTGCCAGCAGCTCCGGACTAGCGGGAGGGCCGGGGTACAATGAGCAGTTCTTC	CASSSGLAGGPGYNEQFF
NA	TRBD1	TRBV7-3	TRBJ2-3	TGTGCCAGCAGCTTAATGTCTCGGGTAGGACAGGTCACAGATACGCAGTATTTT	CASSLMSRVGQVTDTQYF
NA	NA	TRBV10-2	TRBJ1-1	TGCGCCAGCAGACCCGATGCGGGACTCCGGAACACTGAAGCTTTCTTT	CASRPDAGLRNTEAFF
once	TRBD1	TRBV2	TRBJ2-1	TGTGCCAGCACCAGGGACAGGGACTCCTACAATGAGCAGTTCTTC	CASTRDRDSYNEQFF
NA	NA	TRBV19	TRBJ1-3	TGTGCCAGTAGTCCGCGGGACCCACGAAACACCATATATTTT	CASSPRDPRNTIYF
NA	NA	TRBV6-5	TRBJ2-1	TGTGCCAGCAGGCGGACTACCCTTAATGAGCAGTTCTTC	CASRRTTLNEQFF
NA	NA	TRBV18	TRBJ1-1	TGTGCCAGCTCTTCCCGATTGATCGAGGGAGGGGCTGAAGCTTTCTTT	CASSSRLIEGGAEAFF
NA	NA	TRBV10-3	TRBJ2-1	TGTGCCAACACACTAGGGGGGATAAGCAATGAGCAGTTCTTC	CANTLGGISNEQFF
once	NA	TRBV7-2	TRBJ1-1	TGTGCCAGCAGCCACTCTCGGGAGGGTTGGGCTGAAGCTTTCTTT	CASSHSREGWAEAFF
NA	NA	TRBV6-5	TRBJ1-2	TGTGCCAGCAGCCAAAGGGGATTCGACTATGGCTACACCTTC	CASSQRGFDYGYTF
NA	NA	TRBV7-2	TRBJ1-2	TGTGCCAGCAGCTTAGCGGGGCGCGGGGGCACCTTC	CASSLAGRGGTF
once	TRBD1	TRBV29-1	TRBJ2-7	TGCAGCGTTGAAAGAGGACAGGGCTACGAGCAGTACTTC	CSVERGQGYEQYF
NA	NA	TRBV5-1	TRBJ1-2	TGCGCCAGCAGCTTAAAGGGTGAGAATGGCTACACCTTC	CASSLKGENGYTF
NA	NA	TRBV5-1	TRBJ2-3	TGCGCCAGCAGCTTAGGACGAACAGATACGCAGTATTTT	CASSLGRTDTQYF
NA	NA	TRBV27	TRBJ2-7	TGTGCCAGCAGTTCAGAGGGGTCTAGCTCCTACGAGCAGTACTTC	CASSSEGSSSYEQYF
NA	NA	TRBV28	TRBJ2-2	TGTGCCAGCAGTTTATTGGGGGGCGCGAACACCGGGGAGCTGTTTTTT	CASSLLGGANTGELFF
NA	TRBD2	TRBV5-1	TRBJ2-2	TGCGCCAGCAGCTTCCTAGCGGAGAACACCGGGGAGCTGTTTTTT	CASSFLAENTGELFF
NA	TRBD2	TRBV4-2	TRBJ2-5	TGTGCCAGCAGCACCCGACTAGCGGGCGGGGAGACCCAGTACTTC	CASSTRLAGGETQYF
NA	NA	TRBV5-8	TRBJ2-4	TGTGCCAGCAGCCAGGGTAAAAACATTCAGTACTTC	CASSQGKNIQYF
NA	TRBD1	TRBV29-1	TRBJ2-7	TGCAGCGCCGGGGACAGGGAGACCTCCTACGAGCAGTACTTC	CSAGDRETSYEQYF
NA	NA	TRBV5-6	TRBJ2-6	TGTGCCAGCAGCCCACAGGGTTCTGGGGCCAACGTCCTGACTTTC	CASSPQGSGANVLTF
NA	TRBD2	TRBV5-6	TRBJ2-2	TGTGCCAGCAGCCCGAGCCCGGGGGGCACCGGGGAGCTGTTTTTT	CASSPSPGGTGELFF
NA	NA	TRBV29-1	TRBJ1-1	TGCAGCGCCGGAAGACAGGCGATGAACACTGAAGCTTTCTTT	CSAGRQAMNTEAFF
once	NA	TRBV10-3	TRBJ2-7	TGTGCCACAGCCGTGTTCGGTGGAGACGAGCAGTACTTC	CATAVFGGDEQYF
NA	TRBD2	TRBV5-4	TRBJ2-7	TGTGCCAGCAGCTTGGGCGGGAGGGCAAAACGCGAGCAGTACTTC	CASSLGGRAKREQYF
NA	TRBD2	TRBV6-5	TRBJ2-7	TGTGCCAGCAGTTGGACTAGGAGGGGATACGAGCAGTACTTC	CASSWTRRGYEQYF
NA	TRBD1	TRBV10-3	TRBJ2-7	TGTGCCATCAGTGAGCCCGGACAGGGGAGGACCTACGAGCAGTACTTC	CAISEPGQGRTYEQYF
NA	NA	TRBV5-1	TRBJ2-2	TGCGCCAGCAGCTTGGTCGCCGGACCCGGGGAGCTGTTTTTT	CASSLVAGPGELFF